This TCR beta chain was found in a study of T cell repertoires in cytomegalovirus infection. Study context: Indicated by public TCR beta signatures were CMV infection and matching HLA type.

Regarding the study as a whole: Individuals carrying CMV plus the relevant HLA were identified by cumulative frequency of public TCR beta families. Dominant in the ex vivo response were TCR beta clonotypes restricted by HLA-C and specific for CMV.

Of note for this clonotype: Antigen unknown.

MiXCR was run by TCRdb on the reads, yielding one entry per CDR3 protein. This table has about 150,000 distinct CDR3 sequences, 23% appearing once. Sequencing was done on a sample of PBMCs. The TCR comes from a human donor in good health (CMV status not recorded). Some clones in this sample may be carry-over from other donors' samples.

The CDR3, as DNA: TGTGCCAGCAGTTTACGGGACAAGAACACCGGGGAGCTGTTTTTT. The encoded protein is CASSLRDKNTGELFF. The chain has TRBV12-3 or TRBV12-4 and TRBJ2-2, with a tentative D call TRBD1 (6 bases). V was trimmed by 2 bases and J by 1 base, leaving 8 bases between them. This CDR3 region has 15 residues.